This T cell receptor beta chain was found in a study of blood T cell repertoires in COVID-19. Across the whole study: Acute-phase and convalescent COVID-19 samples originated in the United States, Italy and Spain. Sources were T cells, B-cell-depleted T cells, or PBMCs; the material itself was cDNA or gDNA.

Authors' methods: Reference gene primers were amplified, and this amplification served to estimate nucleated cell counts. The assay was immunoSEQ multiplex PCR, and TCRdb's table has in-frame clones only and misses some. V and J calls and clone size are those listed in that table; D and trimming were worked out from the DNA. The sample consists of approximately 140,000 clones, roughly 88% of them appearing once. The study assigned cohorts using participant-reported clinical history. The V gene lost 5 bases and the J gene lost 3 bases, with 10 bases spanning the gap. CDR3 length: 14 residues. Germline loops: CDR1 MNHEY, CDR2 SVGEGT.

This sequence was found in a woman under 40 with acute COVID-19. The chain has TRBV6-2 or TRBV6-3 and TRBJ2-2; D remains unclear. Source material: PBMCs or T cells enriched from blood (not recorded which). The CDR3 region has the DNA TGTGCCAGCAGTGCTGACGGAGACACCGGGGAGCTGTTTTTT. As protein: CASSADGDTGELFF.